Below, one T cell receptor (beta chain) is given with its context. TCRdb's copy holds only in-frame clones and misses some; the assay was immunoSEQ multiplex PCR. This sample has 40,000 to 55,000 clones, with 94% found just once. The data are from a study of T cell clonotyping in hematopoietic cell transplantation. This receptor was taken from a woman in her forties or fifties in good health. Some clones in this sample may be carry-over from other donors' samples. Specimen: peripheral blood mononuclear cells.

CDR3: CASSLDRGMNTEAFF. CDR3 coding DNA: TGTGCCAGCAGCTTAGATAGGGGGATGAACACTGAAGCTTTCTTT. This sequence joins TRBV11-2 and TRBJ1-1, with D possibly matching TRBD1 (6 bases). V lost 0 bases and J 0 bases, leaving 8 bases between the germline ends. This CDR3 spans 15 amino acids. Looked up from germline, CDR1 is SGHAT and CDR2 is FQNNGV.